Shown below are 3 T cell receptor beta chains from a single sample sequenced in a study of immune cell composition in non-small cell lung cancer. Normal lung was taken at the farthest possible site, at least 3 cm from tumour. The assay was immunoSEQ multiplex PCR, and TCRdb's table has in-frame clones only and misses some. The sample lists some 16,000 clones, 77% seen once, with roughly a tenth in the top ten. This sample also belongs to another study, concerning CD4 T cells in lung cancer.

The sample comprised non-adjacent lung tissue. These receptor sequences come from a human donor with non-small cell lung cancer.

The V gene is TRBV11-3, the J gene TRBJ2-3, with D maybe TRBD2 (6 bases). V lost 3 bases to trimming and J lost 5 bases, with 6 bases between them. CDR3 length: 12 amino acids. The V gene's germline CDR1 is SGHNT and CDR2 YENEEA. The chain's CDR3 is CASSLEGDTQYF. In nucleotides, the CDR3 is TGTGCCAGCAGCTTGGAGGGAGATACGCAGTATTTT.

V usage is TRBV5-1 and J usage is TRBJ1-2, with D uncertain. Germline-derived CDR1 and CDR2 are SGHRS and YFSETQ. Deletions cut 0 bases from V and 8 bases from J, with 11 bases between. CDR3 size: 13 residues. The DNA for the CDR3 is TGCGCCAGCAGCTTGGAGGGAGTGGGCGGCTACACCTTC. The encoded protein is CASSLEGVGGYTF. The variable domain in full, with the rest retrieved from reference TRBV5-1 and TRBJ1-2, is KAGVTQTPRYLIKTRGQQVTLSCSPISGHRSVSWYQQTPGQGLQFLFEYFSETQRNKGNFPGRFSGRQFSNSRSEMNVSTLELGDSALYLCASSLEGVGGYTFGSGTRLTVV.

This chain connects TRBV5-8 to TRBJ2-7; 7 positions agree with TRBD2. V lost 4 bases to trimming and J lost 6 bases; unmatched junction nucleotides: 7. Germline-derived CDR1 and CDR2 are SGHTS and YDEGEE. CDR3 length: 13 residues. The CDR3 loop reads CASSTRGSGEQYF. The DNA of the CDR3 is TGTGCCAGCAGCACCCGCGGGAGCGGCGAGCAGTACTTC.